Below are 30 T cell receptor beta chains sequenced from a single sample in a study of cytomegalovirus exposure and HLA in healthy donors. Use of 60 Vbeta and 13 Jbeta primers characterized the PCR. Assay: immunoSEQ multiplex PCR; the TCRdb copy retains only in-frame clones and omits some. The repertoire holds some 110,000 clones, with just under 70% as singletons. Sequenced sample: PBMCs. The receptors come from a man aged 30-40 years in good health and CMV-seropositive.

This clone was counted a few times. This chain uses TRBV4-3 with TRBJ2-3; TRBD1 aligns across 8 bases. The junction had 7 bases not matched to a gene; V was cut back by 1 base and J by 1 base. Germline lookup yields CDR1 LGHNA and CDR2 YSLEER. This CDR3 is 17 amino acids long. CDR3 DNA sequence: TGCGCCAGCAGCCAAGTCCTACCGGGACAGGGCACAGATACGCAGTATTTT. Translated, it gives CASSQVLPGQGTDTQYF.

This chain links TRBV6-1 with TRBJ1-5; D not resolved. This CDR3 has 13 residues. Trimming pared 1 base from V and 6 bases from J, leaving 7 bases between. CDR1 is MNHNS and CDR2 is SASEGT in the germline V gene. CDR3 sequence (DNA): TGTGCCAGCAGTGAAGTAGCTAGTCAGCCCCAGCATTTT. It encodes CASSEVASQPQHF.

The chain joins TRBV9 to TRBJ2-6, with D maybe TRBD1 (6 bases). Germline assignment: CDR1 SGDLS and CDR2 YYNGEE. CDR3 length equals 18 residues. Trimming shortened V by 0 bases and J by 2 bases, and 15 bases separated the two germline ends. The CDR3 coding sequence is TGTGCCAGCAGCGTAGGAGTGGGACACCATACTGGGGCCAACGTCCTGACTTTC. Protein: CASSVGVGHHTGANVLTF.

This chain joins TRBV11-3 and TRBJ2-3; TRBD2 might be the D (7 bases). Per the germline V gene, CDR1 is SGHNT and CDR2 is YENEEA. CDR3 length: 15 residues. The V and J ends lost 3 bases and 0 bases respectively, with 10 bases between them. The CDR3, as DNA: TGTGCCAGCAGCTTCGCGGGGGCTAGCACAGATACGCAGTATTTT. It yields the protein CASSFAGASTDTQYF.

The rearrangement joins TRBV12-5 to TRBJ1-5, with D tentatively TRBD1 (5 bases). This CDR3 region has 15 residues. The V gene lost 6 bases and the J gene lost 0 bases, with 12 bases spanning the gap. Germline V gene sequence: CDR1 LGHNT, CDR2 FRNRAP. The CDR3 nucleotides read TGTGCTAGTGGACCTTTTGACAGTAGCAATCAGCCCCAGCATTTT. This sequence encodes CASGPFDSSNQPQHF.

In its sample, this clone was seen a few times. The chain combines TRBV4-3 with TRBJ1-4; TRBD1 agrees at 8 bases. The CDR3 runs to 18 residues. V lost 0 bases and J lost 7; bases outside the gene matches: 13. CDR1 is LGHNA, CDR2 YSLEER, per germline. The CDR3 sequence is CASSQDGTWTGWSEKLFF. In nucleotides, the CDR3 is TGCGCCAGCAGCCAAGATGGTACCTGGACAGGGTGGAGTGAAAAACTGTTTTTT.

The CDR3 is CSTRGQGGTEAFF. The CDR3 DNA is TGCAGTACTCGAGGACAGGGGGGAACTGAAGCTTTCTTT. V gene TRBV29-1 combines with J gene TRBJ1-1; TRBD1 agrees at 10 bases. There are 13 residues in the CDR3. CDR1 is SQVTM, CDR2 ANQGSEA, per germline.

About this clone: One end of the junction does not line up with germline, which may come from a read error. This sequence joins TRBV7-7 and TRBJ2-5; maybe TRBD1 (6 bases). Germline V lookup: CDR1 SSHAT, CDR2 FNYEAQ (reference sequence). The CDR3 spans 15 residues. CDR3 sequence reads: CASSFGTPGIETQYF. CDR3 nucleotide sequence: TGTGCTAGCAGCTTTGGGACACCGGGGATCGAGACCCAGTACTTC. The full variable domain, its missing parts supplied by reference TRBV7-7 and TRBJ2-5, is GAGVSQSPRYKVTKRGQDVTLRCDPISSHATLYWYQQALGQGPEFLTYFNYEAQPDKSGLPSDRFSAERPEGSISTLTIQRTEQRDSAMYRCASSFGTPGIETQYFGPGTRLLVL.

This chain connects TRBV5-8 to TRBJ2-7, with D perhaps matching TRBD1 (6 bases). Trimming cost V 0 bases and J 2 bases, with 6 bases left between them. The CDR3 covers 13 residues. CDR1 is SGHTS, CDR2 YDEGEE, per germline. The chain's CDR3 is CASSLGGPYEQYV. CDR3 bases: TGTGCCAGCAGCTTGGGGGGGCCCTACGAGCAGTACGTC.

The chain couples TRBV7-9 to TRBJ2-3; 12 nucleotides align to TRBD2. In germline, CDR1 is SEHNR, CDR2 FQNEAQ (reference sequence). J gave up 5 bases and V 5 bases, and 14 bases lay outside the gene matches. The CDR3 extends over 18 amino acids. The CDR3 DNA reads as TGTGCCAGCAGCGGCAGGACTAGCGGGAATGGGGTAAGAGATACGCAGTATTTT. Translated, it gives CASSGRTSGNGVRDTQYF.

V is TRBV7-9 and J is TRBJ1-1; no definite D call. The germline V gene has CDR1 SEHNR and CDR2 FQNEAQ (reference sequence). Trimming took off 1 base at V and 5 bases at J, with 8 bases between the two ends. This CDR3 region has 13 residues. CDR3 nucleotide sequence: TGTGCCAGCAGCTTAGAAGGAGGGACTGAAGCTTTCTTT. Translating gives CASSLEGGTEAFF.

The chain has TRBV7-3 and TRBJ2-2, with 7 bases identical to TRBD1. The CDR3 runs 16 residues. Trimming cost V 1 base and J 7 bases; bases outside gene matches: 9. Germline assignment: CDR1 SGHTA and CDR2 FQGTGA. The CDR3 loop reads CASSLNGRGTHGELFF. Here the CDR3 DNA reads TGTGCCAGCAGCTTAAACGGCAGGGGGACGCACGGGGAGCTGTTTTTT. The full variable domain, with the rest looked up from reference TRBV7-3 and TRBJ2-2, is GAGVSQTPSNKVTEKGKYVELRCDPISGHTALYWYRQSLGQGPEFLIYFQGTGAADDSGLPNDRFFAVRPEGSVSTLKIQRTERGDSAVYLCASSLNGRGTHGELFFGEGSRLTVL.

The chain recombines TRBV29-1 with TRBJ2-1, with 7 bases identical to TRBD2. The trim removed 4 bases at V and 0 bases at J, leaving 3 bases unmatched. The CDR3 is made up of 14 amino acids. The germline gives CDR1 SQVTM, CDR2 ANQGSEA. The CDR3 here is CSVAGRSSYNEQFF. The CDR3, as DNA: TGCAGCGTTGCCGGGAGGAGCTCCTACAATGAGCAGTTCTTC.

This clone was picked up one time. The chain recombines TRBV23-1 with TRBJ2-1; no reliable D call. TRBV23-1 is assigned to the ORF class and has an uncertain function. The CDR3 is 15 amino acids. Deletions cut 0 bases from V and 8 bases from J, with 14 bases between. In DNA, the CDR3 is TGCGCCAGCAGTCAATCGATCAGCGAAGTCGATGAGCAGTTCTTC. Its protein product is CASSQSISEVDEQFF.

In DNA, the CDR3 is TGTGCCAGCAGCTTGGGGCCCGGAAACACCATATATTTT. Protein product: CASSLGPGNTIYF. The gene calls are TRBV5-8 and TRBJ1-3; no reliable D call. Trimming took 0 bases from V and 4 from J, leaving 5 bases between them. Germline V gene data show CDR1 as SGHTS and CDR2 as YDEGEE. CDR3 length: 13 amino acids.

This clone has just a few counts. The chain employs TRBV19 and TRBJ2-7; no firm D call. The CDR3 is made up of 14 amino acids. Per germline, CDR1 LNHDA and CDR2 SQIVND (reference sequence). Trimming stripped 0 bases from V and 1 base from J, with 7 bases between. The CDR3 sequence is CASSIDPVSYEQYF. The CDR3 DNA follows: TGTGCCAGTAGTATAGATCCCGTTTCCTACGAGCAGTACTTC.

The chain has TRBV7-9 and TRBJ2-6, with D possibly being TRBD2 (6 bases). Trimming stripped 1 base from V and 5 bases from J, with 12 bases between. This CDR3 is built from 16 residues. Germline CDR1 and CDR2: SEHNR and FQNEAQ (reference sequence). This CDR3 is CASSLVRAGWANVLTF. The CDR3, as DNA: TGTGCCAGCAGCTTAGTTCGGGCGGGGTGGGCCAACGTCCTGACTTTC.

This chain uses TRBV19 with TRBJ1-2; 8 bases match TRBD1. The CDR3 sequence is 15 residues long. Germline trimming cut 5 bases from V and 1 base from J; bases unmatched to any gene: 6. Germline V gene lookup returns CDR1 LNHDA and CDR2 SQIVND (reference sequence). CDR3 loop: CASSPDRARNYGYTF. The CDR3 coding sequence is TGTGCCAGTAGTCCGGACAGGGCCCGTAACTATGGCTACACCTTC.

This clone was seen only once. The chain carries TRBV9 and TRBJ1-5; D is undetermined. V lost 1 base, J lost 3 bases, and 11 bases lay in between. The CDR3 totals 15 residues. Germline V gene sequence: CDR1 SGDLS, CDR2 YYNGEE. The CDR3: CASSVSGNHNQPQHF. CDR3 sequence (DNA): TGTGCCAGCAGCGTATCCGGGAACCACAATCAGCCCCAGCATTTT. Full variable domain (rest looked up from reference TRBV9 and TRBJ1-5): DSGVTQTPKHLITATGQRVTLRCSPRSGDLSVYWYQQSLDQGLQFLIQYYNGEERAKGNILERFSAQQFPDLHSELNLSSLELGDSALYFCASSVSGNHNQPQHFGDGTRLSIL.

This clone was detected only a few times. The chain uses TRBV6-5 and TRBJ1-1; TRBD1 matches at 7 bases. There are 14 residues in the CDR3. Unmatched junction bases numbered 9, after V lost 7 bases and J lost 4 bases. CDR1 and CDR2 (germline): MNHEY, SVGAGI. In nucleotides, the CDR3 is TGTGCCAGCACCGAACAGGGGACGGGCACTGAAGCTTTCTTT. Translated, it gives CASTEQGTGTEAFF.

The chain recombines TRBV29-1 with TRBJ2-5; TRBD1 aligns across 8 bases. CDR1 is SQVTM, CDR2 ANQGSEA, per germline. The CDR3 runs to 13 residues. V shed 4 bases and J 3 bases; nucleotides not matched to a gene: 4. In DNA form, the CDR3 reads TGCAGCGTTGCGGCAGGGGGCGAAGAGACCCAGTACTTC. Translation gives CSVAAGGEETQYF.

The chain is built from TRBV7-3 and TRBJ2-3; the D gene is possibly TRBD1 (6 bases). The V gene lost 4 bases and the J gene lost 2 bases, with 10 bases spanning the gap. CDR3 length: 14 amino acids. CDR1 is SGHTA, CDR2 FQGTGA, per germline. CDR3 protein: CASSSDRFTDTQYF. As DNA, the CDR3 is TGTGCCAGCAGCTCTGACAGGTTCACAGATACGCAGTATTTT.

The table lists this clone with a few counts. J is TRBJ1-5 and V is TRBV9; tentatively, D is TRBD1 (5 bases). Germline CDR1 SGDLS, CDR2 YYNGEE. This CDR3 contains 15 residues. Trimming removed 2 bases from V and 2 bases from J, with 11 bases in between. DNA for the CDR3: TGTGCCAGCAGCGTGGGAGGGGAGGGCAATCAGCCCCAGCATTTT. This codes for CASSVGGEGNQPQHF.

The genes are TRBV19 and TRBJ1-1; D ambiguous. The CDR3 has 14 residues. Germline assignment: CDR1 LNHDA and CDR2 SQIVND (reference sequence). Trimming shortened V by 6 bases and J by 1 base, and 12 bases separated the two germline ends. The CDR3 sequence: CASSPTVTNTEAFF. The CDR3 DNA sequence: TGTGCCAGTAGCCCCACAGTCACGAACACTGAAGCTTTCTTT. Looking up the rest from reference TRBV19 and TRBJ1-1 gives the full variable domain: DGGITQSPKYLFRKEGQNVTLSCEQNLNHDAMYWYRQDPGQGLRLIYYSQIVNDFQKGDIAEGYSVSREKKESFPLTVTSAQKNPTAFYLCASSPTVTNTEAFFGQGTRLTVV.

The chain recombines TRBV19 with TRBJ1-6; TRBD1 might be the D (5 bases). The CDR3 sequence is 13 residues long. CDR1 and CDR2 (germline): LNHDA, SQIVND (reference sequence). V lost 8 bases and J 8 bases, leaving 13 bases between the germline ends. The CDR3: CASSSSTDSPLHF. The CDR3 DNA follows: TGTGCCAGTTCCTCTTCGACAGATTCACCCCTCCACTTT.

The DNA for the CDR3 is TGTGCCAGCAGTTTATTTACGGGACAGGGGGCGCGGGGTGAGCAGTTCTTC. Amino acid sequence: CASSLFTGQGARGEQFF. V and J are TRBV27 and TRBJ2-1; 12 nucleotides match TRBD1. The CDR3 length is 17 residues. Unmatched junction bases numbered 10, after V lost 1 base and J lost 9 bases. The germline V gene has CDR1 MNHEY and CDR2 SMNVEV (reference sequence).

This clone was recorded only once. The chain links TRBV5-1 to TRBJ2-1, with D tentatively TRBD2 (7 bases). Trimming stripped 4 bases from V and 4 bases from J, with 27 bases between. This CDR3 has 19 residues. The germline gives CDR1 SGHRS, CDR2 YFSETQ. CDR3 sequence (DNA): TGCGCCAGCAGCCTTTGGGTGGGGGGGCGATCAAGGGATTACAATGAGCAGTTCTTC. As protein: CASSLWVGGRSRDYNEQFF.

This clone occurred a few times. The chain employs TRBV7-8 and TRBJ2-7, with TRBD2 matching 13 bases. V was pared by 5 bases and J by 3 bases, with 4 bases of the junction left unmatched. Germline CDR1 is SGHVS and CDR2 is FQNEAQ. This CDR3 comprises 15 residues. Written as DNA, the CDR3 is TGTGCCAGCAGCATCCGGACTAGCGGGGGCTACGAGCAGTACTTC. Its protein is CASSIRTSGGYEQYF.

This chain joins TRBV7-3 and TRBJ2-1, with 11 bases aligning to TRBD2. V gave up 5 bases and J gave up 2 bases; unmatched junction bases: 2. The CDR3 length is 15 residues. Looked up from germline, CDR1 is SGHTA and CDR2 is FQGTGA. The CDR3 region has the DNA TGTGCCAGCAGCCTTAGCGGGGGGGCCTACAATGAGCAGTTCTTC. It specifies CASSLSGGAYNEQFF.

The V and J genes are TRBV28 and TRBJ2-1, with 7 bases that match TRBD2. J lost 1 base, V lost 6 bases, and 9 bases had no gene match. Germline CDR1 is MDHEN and CDR2 is SYDVKM. CDR3 length: 16 amino acids. The CDR3 spells CASSPTGEGSYNEQFF. The CDR3 DNA is TGTGCCAGCAGCCCGACGGGGGAGGGATCCTACAATGAGCAGTTCTTC.